This T cell receptor beta chain appears in the sequencing data of a study of cytomegalovirus exposure and HLA in healthy donors (dated by TCRdb to the late 2010s). With respect to the entire study: An earlier analysis of around 600 of the donors reported more than 250 Gb of sequence data and about 100 million unique TCR beta sequences from roughly 180 million T cells. Genome-wide SNP genotypes for about three fifths of the roughly 670 donors were used in a later genetic analysis, which treated that subset as a discovery cohort. The study was designed to test whether signatures of past pathogen exposure could be identified by cataloging public T cell receptors. To study patterns of TCR occurrence, a later analysis re-analyzed previously published TCR beta repertoires from several hundred donors and added high-resolution HLA genotyping. The study used immunosequencing to profile the T cell repertoires of several hundred subjects and linked those repertoires to cytomegalovirus serostatus. Besides the first cohort of 666 subjects, a separate validation cohort made up of roughly 120 different subjects was used. In the later analysis, no new phenotypic data were used to find candidate immune exposures; instead, reliance was placed on TCR beta sequences and their occurrence across donors. The genetic ancestry cluster associated with self-reported Caucasian donors included 81% of the roughly 410 genotyped donors. Roughly 5 DR-DQ haplotypes were handled as single units for association and clustering, since linkage in the cohort was strong. Approximately 300 gigabases of sequencing data and 70 million to 95 million unique TCR sequences made up an early release that covered 500 to 700 HLA-typed donors. HLA typing included class I and class II loci at four-digit resolution. To predict cytomegalovirus infection status, the study brought together high-throughput TCR immunosequencing, statistical association of individual TCRs with disease status, and machine learning. An earlier analysis of around 640 of the donors used high-throughput TCR beta sequencing to judge whether each TCR beta V gene segment behaved as functional or pseudogenic. Donor age, sex, ethnicity and CMV serostatus were compiled alongside the repertoire data. On average, roughly 250,000 unique TCR beta nucleotide sequences were sequenced per donor among a few hundred genotyped donors of the cohort, with 15% to 20% of those sequences being non-productive. Typing coverage varied by locus: roughly 620-640 donors for A, B, C, DRB1 and DQB1; approximately 560 for DQA1; 606 for DPA1; roughly 470 for DPB1. All discovery cohort repertoires had been generated on a single sequencing platform.

The cohort comprised around 690 healthy bone marrow donors. At the time of sampling, all cohort members were nominally healthy, though unrecorded immune exposures were likely present. The donor was CMV seropositive and belonged to the group of 250 to 300 seropositive cohort members. A peripheral blood sample was collected from each donor, and TCR beta sequencing was performed on peripheral blood mononuclear cells. Genomic DNA extraction from the blood cell samples was performed with the Qiagen DNeasy Blood Extraction Kit. The paper as a whole reports these results and caveats: A cluster of highly shared sequence variants was judged likely to be a technical artifact of the sequencing pipeline. Linkage disequilibrium might explain the correlated functional status among segregating V segments, but an unknown experimental factor could not be ruled out. An association between a missense DCLRE1C variant and V-gene and J-gene trimming of TCR beta chains was found in a later genetic analysis and replicated in an independent cohort. In the study, some 160 TCR beta chains were listed as associated with cytomegalovirus. A few of the identified cytomegalovirus-associated TCR beta chains were confirmed in vitro to be specific for cytomegalovirus antigens. For the cohort, immune exposure information was limited to CMV serostatus. HLA typing was unavailable for some donors at each locus, so association tests used only the typed subset. In both the original and validation cohorts, the classifier was reported to diagnose cytomegalovirus status with high specificity and sensitivity. When HLA alleles, especially DR and DQ, strongly co-occurred, TCR associations were difficult to assign to individual alleles. Across donors, most TCR sequences were observed very rarely, whereas some public TCRs were present in many individuals. Compared with equally common non-associated chains, HLA-associated TCR beta chains in a later analysis were more clonally expanded and had lower generation probabilities. In a later analysis, several top co-occurrence clusters were reported to appear linked to parvovirus B19, influenza, CMV and Epstein-Barr virus. In an earlier analysis of about 550 of the donors, most TCR beta V segments were observed in productive rearrangements about 87% or about 30% of the time, broadly matching IMGT annotations. Some IMGT-functional V segments, including TRBV6-2 and TRBV6-3, could not be told apart with the 87-base-pair reads, so those segments were excluded. A later analysis found that TCR association rates varied across HLA loci, with DRB1 alleles showing the most associated TCRs and HLA-C alleles the fewest. The authors suggested that the approach could potentially be generalized to other disease states and immunological phenotypes. Sequencing depth was assumed to be roughly uniform across donors in the presence/absence analyses, though that assumption may not hold. A further reported finding was that TCR beta sequences accurately predicted the HLA-A and HLA-B alleles for most subjects in the first cohort. A later genetic analysis reported fewer N-insertions in productive TCRs among donors in an Asian-associated ancestry cluster than the roughly 620-donor mean. The cohort was sequenced for TCR beta chains only, and without alpha or paired-chain data the features that could be detected were limited. Because counts were too low, under 20 rarely observed V segments, including chromosome 9 orphons, were left out of the earlier analysis of approximately 500 of the donors. In a later analysis, most CMV-associated TCR beta chains were found to appear HLA-restricted, with HLA associations seemingly driven largely by CMV exposure. A later analysis associated about 17,000 TCR beta sequences with specific HLA alleles at a false discovery rate of 0.05.

The library was prepared using the immunoSEQ multiplex PCR assay. For the multiplex PCR, a mixture combining 60 forward primers for TCR Vbeta segments and 13 reverse primers for TCR Jbeta segments was used. Amplification of the CDR3 region of rearranged TCR beta genes was performed with a multiplex PCR assay on genomic DNA. Amplified TCR beta libraries were sequenced as 87-base-pair reads on the Illumina HiSeq System. The authors' pipeline ran thus. A later analysis tallied 75 million to 85 million unique TCR beta chains across the 640 or so repertoires, and approximately 12 million of those chains were shared by two or more donors. To remove PCR and sequencing errors, raw reads were error-corrected and collapsed into unique sequences using a nearest-neighbor algorithm that merged closely related sequences. CDR3 sequences were aligned to IMGT reference sequences to assign V, D and J gene segments. For a sequence to be retained, a match of at least six nucleotides was required to both a V gene segment and a J gene segment. A rearrangement counted as productive if the CDR3 had no stop codons and remained in frame with V and J, and every other rearrangement counted as non-productive. CDR3 was defined by IMGT convention, running from the second conserved V-encoded cysteine to the conserved J-encoded phenylalanine. Sequences without an unambiguous match to a single V gene segment were excluded from the earlier analysis of about 600 of the donors. In an earlier analysis of 587 of the donors, V segments were called functional above 56.7% productive rearrangements and were called segregating when the between-donor standard deviation exceeded 5%. To diagnose cytomegalovirus status from the catalog of TCR beta chain sequences, a statistical classification framework was built. In a later analysis, V and J genes were assigned by comparing TCR nucleotide sequences against IMGT/GENE-DB human TR gene sequences. The TCRdist pipeline was used in a later analysis to assign CDR3 sequences and most-parsimonious VDJ recombination scenarios. In a later analysis, each TCR beta chain was defined by its CDR3 amino acid sequence together with its V-gene family, and reads without a unique V-gene family were excluded. As a way to deal with suspected cross-contamination and a sequencing artifact, a later analysis dropped hundreds of nucleotide sequences that were highly shared and had low generation probability. In a later analysis, a clonal expansion index for each public chain was calculated from normalized within-repertoire ranks of inferred template counts. A later analysis computed generation probabilities with a VDJ recombination model fitted to out-of-frame rearrangements, and checked the results against IGoR. In a later analysis, hypergeometric tests were used to score TCR-TCR, TCR-HLA and TCR-CMV co-occurrence, with a repertoire-size bias correction applied to TCR pairs. In a later analysis, false discovery rates were estimated by permuting HLA or CMV assignments 20 times. In a later analysis, co-occurring TCRs were grouped using DBSCAN, and TCRdist sequence similarity was added for clustering within HLA-allele-positive subsets. For co-occurrence clustering, repertoires with fewer than 30,000 or more than 120,000 public chains were excluded, along with five or six repertoires with anomalous nucleotide sharing. TCRdb took this table from immuneACCESS and kept in-frame rearrangements with V and J called. Such tables lack part of the clones; where checked against another copy, unresolved V genes explain under half of the gap, and the rest is unexplained. V, J and clone size derive from that table, while D and trimming were established from the DNA sequence. In all, the sample holds over 100,000 clones, and about 80% of those were seen once. The ten largest make up over 7% of the sample.

Only one count was recorded for this clone. Its antigen remains unidentified. Qualities for individual bases were not recorded, and no much larger clone is one base off. Looking up the germline V gene yields CDR1 ENHRY and CDR2 SYGVKD. The CDR3 has 12 amino acids, counting the end cysteine and phenylalanine. Of the read, only the CDR3 DNA is kept; its 36 bases are in frame from base 1. V and J are truncated by 3 bases and 11 bases respectively, leaving an intervening sequence of 13 bases. Rearrangement joined TRBV10-3 to TRBJ1-1; the best D guess is TRBD1, with 6 bases matching. The TCR sequence derives from a woman between 50 and 59 years old in good health and CMV-seropositive. Sequenced material: PBMCs. This receptor has the CDR3 CAISEFEGGAFF. The bases read TGTGCCATCAGTGAATTCGAGGGGGGGGCTTTCTTT.